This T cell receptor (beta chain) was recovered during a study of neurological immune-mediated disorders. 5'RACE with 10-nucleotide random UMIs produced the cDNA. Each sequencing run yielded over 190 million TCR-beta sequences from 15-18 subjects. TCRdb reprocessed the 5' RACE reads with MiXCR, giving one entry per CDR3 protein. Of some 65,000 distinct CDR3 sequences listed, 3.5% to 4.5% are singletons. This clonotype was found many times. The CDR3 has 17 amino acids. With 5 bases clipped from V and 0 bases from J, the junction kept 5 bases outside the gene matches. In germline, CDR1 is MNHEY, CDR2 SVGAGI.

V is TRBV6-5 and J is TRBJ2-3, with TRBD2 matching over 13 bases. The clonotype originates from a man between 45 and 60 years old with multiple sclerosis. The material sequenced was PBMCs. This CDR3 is CASSRTSGGASTDTQYF. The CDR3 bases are TGTGCCAGCAGTAGGACTAGCGGGGGTGCTAGCACAGATACGCAGTATTTT.